This entry lists 17 T cell receptor beta chains sequenced from one sample in a study of blood T cells in healthy people across ages. A second roughly 6 to 11 cycle PCR used barcoded and J-beta primers. TCRdb re-derived calls from the 5' RACE reads in MiXCR, one entry per CDR3 protein. The sample lists about 1.1 million distinct CDR3 sequences; about two fifths were seen once. What was sequenced was blood. The receptors originated from a man between 18 and 35 years old in good health.

The CDR3 DNA reads as TGCGCCAGCAGCCAAGGGGGGATTTTGGGGCTAGAGGCTTTCTTT. Its translation is CASSQGGILGLEAFF. This chain uses TRBV4-3 with TRBJ1-1; a possible D gene is TRBD1 (5 bases). The germline CDR1 and CDR2 sequences are LGHNA and YSLEER. This CDR3 has 15 amino acids. With 1 base removed from V and 11 bases from J, the gap between germline ends came to 20 bases.

This clonotype was counted a single time. The chain joins TRBV5-1 to TRBJ1-4; TRBD1 is a possible D gene (6 bases). Germline V gene data show CDR1 as SGHRS and CDR2 as YFSETQ. The CDR3 has 15 residues. V was trimmed by 4 bases and J by 4 bases, leaving 14 bases between them. Here the CDR3 DNA reads TGCGCCAGCAGCCCGACGGGACACCTTAATGAAAAACTGTTTTTT. Encoded protein: CASSPTGHLNEKLFF.

This chain joins TRBV20-1 and TRBJ2-4, with D possibly being TRBD2 (6 bases). The DNA end lines up better with TRBJ2-7; the J call may be wrong. In germline, CDR1 is DFQATT, CDR2 SNEGSKA (reference sequence). This CDR3 is built from 15 residues. CDR3 residues: CSASLPGGAGYEQYF. The CDR3, as DNA: TGCAGTGCTAGTCTCCCAGGCGGGGCGGGGTACGAGCAGTACTTC.

The CDR3, as DNA: TGCGCCAGCAGCCAAGAACTGGGAAGTACCACAGATACGCAGTATTTT. Translation gives CASSQELGSTTDTQYF. V gene TRBV4-3 combines with J gene TRBJ2-3; D remains unclear. Germline V gene lookup returns CDR1 LGHNA and CDR2 YSLEER. The V gene lost 0 bases and the J gene lost 2 bases, with 12 bases spanning the gap. The CDR3 runs to 16 residues.

Comments on this clonotype: A read error may account for a junction end that differs from germline. This chain joins TRBV7-2 and TRBJ1-2; D gene unclear. This CDR3 is 13 amino acids long. Germline V gene data show CDR1 as SGHTA and CDR2 as FQGNSA. CDR3 in amino acids: CAGSLRDHNGYTF. CDR3 sequence (DNA): TGTGCCGGCAGCTTAAGGGATCATAATGGCTACACCTTC.

This clonotype turned up a few times. J is TRBJ1-2 and V is TRBV2, with 7 positions matching TRBD1. The germline V gene encodes CDR1 SNHLY and CDR2 FYNNEI. The junction had 8 bases not matched to a gene; V was cut back by 8 bases and J by 2 bases. The length of the CDR3 is 14 residues. The CDR3 is CASRRGGGNYGYTF. CDR3 nucleotides: TGTGCCAGCCGCCGAGGGGGCGGGAACTATGGCTACACCTTC.

The chain links TRBV20-1 to TRBJ2-1; D might be TRBD1 (6 bases). V dropped 0 bases and J dropped 10 bases, with 19 bases sitting between them. Per germline, CDR1 DFQATT and CDR2 SNEGSKA (reference sequence). The length of the CDR3 is 15 residues. CDR3 region: CSARDQQGSSYEQFF. CDR3 DNA sequence: TGCAGTGCTAGAGATCAACAGGGAAGCTCCTACGAGCAGTTCTTC.

Here the CDR3 DNA reads TGCAGTGCTAAGTCCTACAGGGGGCAGAACTACGAGCAGTACTTC. This translates into CSAKSYRGQNYEQYF. The chain links TRBV20-1 to TRBJ2-5, with 9 bases fitting TRBD1. The better agreement between TRBJ2-7 and the DNA end casts doubt on the J call. The CDR3 is made up of 15 amino acids. From germline, CDR1 is DFQATT and CDR2 SNEGSKA (reference sequence).

This clonotype was observed at least ten times. The chain links TRBV30 to TRBJ1-6; the D is unclear. Trimming stripped 3 bases from V and 6 bases from J, with 9 bases between. Germline V lookup: CDR1 GTSNPN, CDR2 SVGIG (reference sequence). The CDR3 extends over 13 amino acids. As DNA, the CDR3 is TGTGCCTGGAGGTCTACAGTTAATTCACCCCTCCACTTT. It specifies CAWRSTVNSPLHF.

This clonotype was counted between two and nine times. The V gene is TRBV28, the J gene TRBJ1-5; D is uncertain. This CDR3 spans 15 amino acids. Germline CDR1 is MDHEN and CDR2 is SYDVKM. With 4 bases removed from V and 0 bases from J, the gap between germline ends came to 10 bases. CDR3 region: CASSYTGNSNQPQHF. The CDR3 nucleotides read TGTGCCAGCAGTTATACCGGGAATAGCAATCAGCCCCAGCATTTT.

The chain recombines TRBV7-9 with TRBJ1-4, with D possibly TRBD1 on 6 matching bases. The V gene lost 6 bases and the J gene lost 5 bases, with 13 bases spanning the gap. Germline CDR1 is SEHNR and CDR2 is FQNEAQ (reference sequence). This CDR3 is built from 14 residues. The CDR3 region is CASSHGQTNEKLFF. The CDR3 DNA reads TGTGCCAGCAGTCACGGACAGACAAATGAAAAACTGTTTTTT.

Remarks on this clonotype: Mismatch with germline at one junction end may stem from a read error. The CDR3 DNA sequence: TGCGCCAGCAGCTCGGTTTCGGACACGGAAGCTTTCTTT. Translation gives CASSSVSDTEAFF. The V and J genes are TRBV4-3 and TRBJ1-1; TRBD1 is a possible D gene (5 bases). The CDR3 runs to 13 residues. CDR1 is LGHNA and CDR2 is YSLEER in the germline V gene.

V gene TRBV14 combines with J gene TRBJ2-2, with a tentative D call TRBD1 (5 bases). CDR3 length equals 16 residues. The germline V and J ends were trimmed by 3 bases and 1 base, with 12 bases remaining between them. Germline V lookup: CDR1 SGHDN, CDR2 FVKESK. The DNA of the CDR3 is TGTGCCAGCAGCCATAGACAGAAACGGAACACCGGGGAGCTGTTTTTT. It specifies CASSHRQKRNTGELFF. Supplemented by reference TRBV14 and TRBJ2-2, the full variable domain reads EAGVTQFPSHSVIEKGQTVTLRCDPISGHDNLYWYRRVMGKEIKFLLHFVKESKQDESGMPNNRFLAERTGGTYSTLKVQPAELEDSGVYFCASSHRQKRNTGELFFGEGSRLTVL.

The chain joins TRBV6-5 to TRBJ2-1; perhaps TRBD2 as D (6 bases). From germline, CDR1 is MNHEY and CDR2 SVGAGI. This CDR3 comprises 14 residues. Trimming removed 8 bases from V and 5 bases from J, with 16 bases in between. The CDR3 loop is CASSGTGEDNEQFF. The CDR3 coding sequence is TGTGCCAGCTCGGGGACGGGAGAAGACAATGAGCAGTTCTTC.

This clonotype was detected only a few times. This sequence joins TRBV12-3 or TRBV12-4 and TRBJ2-6; no clear D. Trimming pared 3 bases from V and 0 bases from J, leaving 12 bases between. The CDR3 is 17 amino acids. This CDR3 is CASSFDGTYSGANVLTF. The CDR3 DNA reads TGTGCCAGCAGTTTCGACGGCACGTACTCTGGGGCCAACGTCCTGACTTTC.

V usage is TRBV2 and J usage is TRBJ1-6, with unresolved D. This CDR3 is built from 12 residues. In germline, CDR1 is SNHLY, CDR2 FYNNEI. V gave up 7 bases and J gave up 10 bases, with 11 bases separating them. The CDR3 DNA reads as TGTGCCAGCACTTTGGGGAAATCACCCCTCCACTTT. Encoded protein: CASTLGKSPLHF.

In this sample, this clonotype turned up a few times. The chain joins TRBV12-3 or TRBV12-4 to TRBJ1-1; D call uncertain. Between the trimmed V and J ends, which lost 3 bases and 0 bases, there was a span of 11 bases. This CDR3 comprises 15 residues. The CDR3 DNA follows: TGTGCCAGCAGTTTCTCCCCGCACATGAACACTGAAGCTTTCTTT. It is translated as CASSFSPHMNTEAFF.